This TCR beta chain was captured by sequencing in a study of T cell responses to AZD1222 COVID-19 vaccine. Whether given at about 4 or about 12 weeks, second doses were pooled. General study points: Nearly half of spike-specific TCRs reportedly target unmutated variant regions. The donors showed a predominance of white British ancestry and of females, with possible underestimation of clonal diversity.

Using immunoSEQ multiplex PCR, the repertoire was profiled, and TCRdb retains in-frame clones only, with some absent. The sample holds 150,000 to 250,000 clones; about nine tenths are singletons and the top ten take under 4%. Germline V gene lookup returns CDR1 MGHRA and CDR2 YSYEKL. This CDR3 region has 12 residues. Turning to this clone: No antigen is known for it. One end of the junction does not line up with germline, which may come from a read error.

This clonotype originated in an adult who received the AZD1222 COVID-19 vaccine. J is TRBJ2-1 and V is TRBV4-1; D possibly corresponds to TRBD2 (5 bases). Here the sequenced sample was peripheral blood, taken 28 days after the second AZD1222 dose. As DNA, the CDR3 is TGCGCCAGCAGCAAAGAGGGTAGAGAGCAGTTCTTC. Encoded protein: CASSKEGREQFF.